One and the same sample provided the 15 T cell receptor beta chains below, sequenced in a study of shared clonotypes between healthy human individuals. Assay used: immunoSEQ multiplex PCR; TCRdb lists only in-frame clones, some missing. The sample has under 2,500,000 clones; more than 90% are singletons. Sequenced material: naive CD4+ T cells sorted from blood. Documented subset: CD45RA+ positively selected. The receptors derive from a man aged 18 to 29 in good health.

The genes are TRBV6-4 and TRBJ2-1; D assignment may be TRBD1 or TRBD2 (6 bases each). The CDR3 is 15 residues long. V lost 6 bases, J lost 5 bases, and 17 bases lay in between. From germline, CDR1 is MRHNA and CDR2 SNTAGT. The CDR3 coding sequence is TGTGCCAGCAGACAGGGACTTAGCCCCAACAATGAGCAGTTCTTC. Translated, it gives CASRQGLSPNNEQFF.

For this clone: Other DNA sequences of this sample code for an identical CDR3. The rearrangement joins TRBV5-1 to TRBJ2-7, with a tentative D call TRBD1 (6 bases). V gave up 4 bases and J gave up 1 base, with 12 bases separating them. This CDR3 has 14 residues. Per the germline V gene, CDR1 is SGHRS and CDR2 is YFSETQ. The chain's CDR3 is CASSTQGGSYEQYF. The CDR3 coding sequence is TGCGCCAGCAGCACACAGGGTGGATCCTACGAGCAGTACTTC. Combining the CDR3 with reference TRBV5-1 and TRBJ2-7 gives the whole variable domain KAGVTQTPRYLIKTRGQQVTLSCSPISGHRSVSWYQQTPGQGLQFLFEYFSETQRNKGNFPGRFSGRQFSNSRSEMNVSTLELGDSALYLCASSTQGGSYEQYFGPGTRLTVT.

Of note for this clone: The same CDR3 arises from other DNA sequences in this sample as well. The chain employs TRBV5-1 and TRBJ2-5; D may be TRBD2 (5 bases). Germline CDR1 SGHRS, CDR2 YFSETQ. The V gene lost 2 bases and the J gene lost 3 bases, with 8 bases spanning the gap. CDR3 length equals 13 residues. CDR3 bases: TGCGCCAGCAGCTTAGGAGGTGAAGAGACCCAGTACTTC. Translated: CASSLGGEETQYF.

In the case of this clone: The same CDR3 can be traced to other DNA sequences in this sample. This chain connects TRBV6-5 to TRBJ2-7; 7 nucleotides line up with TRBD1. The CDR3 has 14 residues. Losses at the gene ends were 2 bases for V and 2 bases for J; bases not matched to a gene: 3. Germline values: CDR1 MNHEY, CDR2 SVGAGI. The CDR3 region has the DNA TGTGCCAGCAGTTACCTGACAGGGACCTACGAGCAGTACTTC. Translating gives CASSYLTGTYEQYF.

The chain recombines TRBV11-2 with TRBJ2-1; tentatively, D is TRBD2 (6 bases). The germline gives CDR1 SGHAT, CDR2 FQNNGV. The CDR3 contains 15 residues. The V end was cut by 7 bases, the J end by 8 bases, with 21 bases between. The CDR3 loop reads CASTSLMGGTDEQFF. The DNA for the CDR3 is TGTGCCAGCACCAGTCTCATGGGAGGTACGGATGAGCAGTTCTTC.

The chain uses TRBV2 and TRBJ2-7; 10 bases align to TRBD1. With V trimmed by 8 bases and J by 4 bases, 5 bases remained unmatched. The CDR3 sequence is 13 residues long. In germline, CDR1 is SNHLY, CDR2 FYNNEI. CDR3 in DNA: TGTGCCAGCGACACGGACAGGGGGTACGAGCAGTACTTC. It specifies CASDTDRGYEQYF. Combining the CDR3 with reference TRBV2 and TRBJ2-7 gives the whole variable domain EPEVTQTPSHQVTQMGQEVILRCVPISNHLYFYWYRQILGQKVEFLVSFYNNEISEKSEIFDDQFSVERPDGSNFTLKIRSTKLEDSAMYFCASDTDRGYEQYFGPGTRLTVT.

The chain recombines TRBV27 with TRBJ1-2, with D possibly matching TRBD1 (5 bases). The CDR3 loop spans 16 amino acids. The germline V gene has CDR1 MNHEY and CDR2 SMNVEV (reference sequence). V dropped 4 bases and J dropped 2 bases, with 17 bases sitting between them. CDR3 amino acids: CASSSPRESRNYGYTF. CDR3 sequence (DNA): TGTGCCAGCAGTTCACCCAGGGAATCGCGAAACTATGGCTACACCTTC.

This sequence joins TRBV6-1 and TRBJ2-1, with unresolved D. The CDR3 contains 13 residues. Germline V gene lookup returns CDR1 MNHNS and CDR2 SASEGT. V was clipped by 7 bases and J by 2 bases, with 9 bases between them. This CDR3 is CASTPRPYNEQFF. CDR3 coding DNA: TGTGCCAGCACGCCGAGACCCTACAATGAGCAGTTCTTC.

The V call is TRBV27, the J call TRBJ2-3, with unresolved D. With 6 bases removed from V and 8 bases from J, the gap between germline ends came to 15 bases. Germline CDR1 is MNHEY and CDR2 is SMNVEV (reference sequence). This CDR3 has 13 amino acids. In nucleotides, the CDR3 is TGTGCCAGCAGCCTCCCGGCCGTAGGTACGCAGTATTTT. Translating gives CASSLPAVGTQYF.

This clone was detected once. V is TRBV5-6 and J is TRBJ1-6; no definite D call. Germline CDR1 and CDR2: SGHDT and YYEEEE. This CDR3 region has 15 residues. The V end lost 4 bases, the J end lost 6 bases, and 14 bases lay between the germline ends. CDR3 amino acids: CASSRNEVGNSPLHF. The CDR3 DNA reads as TGTGCCAGCAGCCGGAATGAGGTCGGTAATTCACCCCTCCACTTT.

The CDR3 nucleotides read TGCGCCAGCAGCTTACAGGGGCTATCGAACACCGGGGAGCTGTTTTTT. It codes for CASSLQGLSNTGELFF. The chain carries TRBV5-1 and TRBJ2-2; 7 nucleotides match TRBD1. V gave up 2 bases and J gave up 0 bases; unmatched junction bases: 4. The length of the CDR3 is 16 residues. Germline CDR1 SGHRS, CDR2 YFSETQ.

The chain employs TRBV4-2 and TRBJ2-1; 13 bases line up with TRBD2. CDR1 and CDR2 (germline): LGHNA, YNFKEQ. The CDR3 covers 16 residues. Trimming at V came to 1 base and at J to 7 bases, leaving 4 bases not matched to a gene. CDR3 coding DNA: TGTGCCAGCAGCCAAGTACTAGCGGGGGGGCCGAATGAGCAGTTCTTC. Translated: CASSQVLAGGPNEQFF.

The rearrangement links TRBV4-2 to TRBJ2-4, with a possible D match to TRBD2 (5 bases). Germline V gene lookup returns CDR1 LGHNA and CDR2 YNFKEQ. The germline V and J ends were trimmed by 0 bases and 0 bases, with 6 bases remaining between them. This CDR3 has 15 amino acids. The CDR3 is CASSQDEGAKNIQYF. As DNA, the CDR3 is TGTGCCAGCAGCCAAGATGAGGGAGCCAAAAACATTCAGTACTTC.

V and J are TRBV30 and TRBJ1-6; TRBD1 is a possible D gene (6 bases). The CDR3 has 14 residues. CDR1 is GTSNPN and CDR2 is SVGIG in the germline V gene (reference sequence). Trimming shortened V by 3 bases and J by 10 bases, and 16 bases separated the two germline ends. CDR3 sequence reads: CAWSADGGGSPLHF. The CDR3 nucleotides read TGTGCCTGGAGCGCGGACGGGGGCGGCTCACCCCTCCACTTT.

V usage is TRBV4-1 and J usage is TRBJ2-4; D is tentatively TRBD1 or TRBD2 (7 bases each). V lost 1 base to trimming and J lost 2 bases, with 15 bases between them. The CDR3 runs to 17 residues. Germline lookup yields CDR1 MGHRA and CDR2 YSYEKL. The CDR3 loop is CASSQVPQGGTKNIQYF. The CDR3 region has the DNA TGCGCCAGCAGCCAAGTACCTCAGGGGGGGACCAAAAACATTCAGTACTTC.